These 28 T cell receptor beta chains came from one sample sequenced in a study of T cell responses to AZD1222 COVID-19 vaccine. TCRdb's copy holds only in-frame clones and misses some; the assay was immunoSEQ multiplex PCR. This table has about 120,000 clones, about 91% appearing once. The input for sequencing was peripheral blood, taken on day 0 of AZD1222 vaccination. These receptors all come from an adult in good health.

The chain uses TRBV5-4 and TRBJ2-2, with TRBD1 matching over 9 bases. The V gene end was trimmed by 3 bases and the J gene end by 6 bases; junction bases not matched to a gene: 6. Germline lookup yields CDR1 SGHNT and CDR2 YYREEE (reference sequence). The CDR3 extends over 15 amino acids. For the CDR3, the DNA is TGTGCCAGCAGCTATGGACAGGGGAGGTCCGGGGAGCTGTTTTTT. This encodes CASSYGQGRSGELFF.

J is TRBJ1-2 and V is TRBV5-1; maybe TRBD1 (6 bases). The V end was cut by 5 bases, the J end by 4 bases, with 12 bases between. The CDR3 consists of 13 residues. CDR1 is SGHRS, CDR2 YFSETQ, per germline. The CDR3 loop is CASRPTGSYGYTF. CDR3 in DNA: TGCGCCAGCAGGCCTACAGGGAGCTATGGCTACACCTTC. The full variable domain, completed using reference TRBV5-1 and TRBJ1-2, is KAGVTQTPRYLIKTRGQQVTLSCSPISGHRSVSWYQQTPGQGLQFLFEYFSETQRNKGNFPGRFSGRQFSNSRSEMNVSTLELGDSALYLCASRPTGSYGYTFGSGTRLTVV.

The V gene is TRBV13, the J gene TRBJ1-2; D is undetermined. CDR1 and CDR2 (germline): PRHDT, FYEKMQ (reference sequence). The CDR3 contains 13 residues. The V end lost 4 bases, the J end lost 5 bases, and 11 bases lay between the germline ends. DNA for the CDR3: TGTGCCAGCAGCTCGCGGGGAGGTTATGGCTACACCTTC. Translating it yields CASSSRGGYGYTF.

The V and J genes are TRBV6-2 or TRBV6-3 and TRBJ1-2, with a possible D match to TRBD1 (5 bases). The germline gives CDR1 MNHEY, CDR2 SVGEGT. Trimming left V 5 bases short and J 2 bases short, with 15 bases between. This CDR3 has 15 amino acids. The CDR3 here is CASSHPQGVNYGYTF. The CDR3, as DNA: TGTGCCAGCAGTCACCCCCAGGGAGTGAACTATGGCTACACCTTC.

V usage is TRBV4-3 and J usage is TRBJ2-3; TRBD2 aligns across 13 bases. In germline, CDR1 is LGHNA, CDR2 YSLEER. Unmatched junction bases numbered 11, after V lost 0 bases and J lost 5 bases. The CDR3 runs to 19 residues. CDR3: CASSQDGAGTSGVGDTQYF. As DNA, the CDR3 is TGCGCCAGCAGCCAAGATGGGGCCGGGACTAGCGGGGTGGGAGATACGCAGTATTTT.

The V and J genes are TRBV7-3 and TRBJ2-1; TRBD1 is a possible D gene (6 bases). Germline CDR1 SGHTA, CDR2 FQGTGA. The CDR3 covers 16 residues. Between the trimmed V and J ends, which lost 3 bases and 6 bases, there was a span of 18 bases. The DNA for the CDR3 is TGTGCCAGCAGCTTGGTGGACAGCAAGCTCGGCAATGAGCAGTTCTTC. It translates to CASSLVDSKLGNEQFF.

The chain recombines TRBV27 with TRBJ2-1; possibly TRBD1 for D (6 bases). Per the germline V gene, CDR1 is MNHEY and CDR2 is SMNVEV (reference sequence). Trimming left V 3 bases short and J 7 bases short, with 16 bases between. The CDR3 contains 15 residues. The CDR3 region is CASSFAGVVLNEQFF. CDR3 DNA sequence: TGTGCCAGCAGTTTCGCAGGGGTCGTGTTGAATGAGCAGTTCTTC.

The J gene is TRBJ2-7, the V gene TRBV6-2 or TRBV6-3; tentative D call: TRBD2 (6 bases). Germline loops: CDR1 MNHEY, CDR2 SVGEGT. The CDR3 covers 15 residues. V lost 5 bases, J lost 0 bases, and 14 bases lay in between. CDR3 coding DNA: TGTGCCAGCAGTAAGTGGACCGGGAGCTCCTACGAGCAGTACTTC. Encoded protein: CASSKWTGSSYEQYF.

The chain couples TRBV7-3 to TRBJ1-2, with a tentative D call TRBD1 (6 bases). The CDR3 has 13 amino acids. The germline V and J ends were trimmed by 2 bases and 6 bases, with 10 bases remaining between them. Germline lookup yields CDR1 SGHTA and CDR2 FQGTGA. This chain's CDR3 is CASSLGGGDGYTF. The CDR3 coding sequence is TGTGCCAGCAGCTTAGGGGGCGGGGATGGCTACACCTTC.

The chain links TRBV28 to TRBJ2-7, with TRBD1 matching over 11 bases. Trimming cost V 5 bases and J 5 bases; bases outside gene matches: 5. Germline CDR1 and CDR2: MDHEN and SYDVKM. There are 14 residues in the CDR3. This chain's CDR3 is CASSPGQGVDEQYF. CDR3 nucleotide sequence: TGTGCCAGCAGTCCGGGACAGGGGGTCGACGAGCAGTACTTC.

This clone was found once. The genes are TRBV19 and TRBJ1-5, with D possibly TRBD1 on 6 matching bases. The V gene lost 7 bases and the J gene lost 7 bases, with 23 bases spanning the gap. This CDR3 contains 16 residues. Germline V gene data show CDR1 as LNHDA and CDR2 as SQIVND (reference sequence). The CDR3 coding sequence is TGTGCCAGTAAAGGACAGTGGGGGAGTGAGGGACAGCCCCAGCATTTT. Amino acid sequence: CASKGQWGSEGQPQHF.

This clone has a single count. V usage is TRBV7-9 and J usage is TRBJ2-1, with 8 bases lining up with TRBD2. Germline V gives CDR1 SEHNR, CDR2 FQNEAQ (reference sequence). The CDR3 extends over 16 amino acids. The V gene end was trimmed by 6 bases and the J gene end by 4 bases; junction bases not matched to a gene: 11. As DNA, the CDR3 is TGTGCCAGCAGTTATGGGGGACTAGGCACTTACAATGAGCAGTTCTTC. It codes for CASSYGGLGTYNEQFF.

The chain couples TRBV19 to TRBJ2-3, with 11 bases matching TRBD2. V lost 0 bases to trimming and J lost 0 bases; unmatched junction nucleotides: 2. The CDR3 is 17 residues long. In germline, CDR1 is LNHDA, CDR2 SQIVND (reference sequence). The CDR3 loop is CASSIEGLAVSTDTQYF. In nucleotides, the CDR3 is TGTGCCAGTAGTATAGAGGGACTAGCGGTTAGCACAGATACGCAGTATTTT.

The V call is TRBV5-1, the J call TRBJ1-1; D gene unclear. CDR1 SGHRS and CDR2 YFSETQ come from the germline V gene. Trimming shortened V by 7 bases and J by 0 bases, and 10 bases separated the two germline ends. CDR3 length: 13 residues. CDR3 in amino acids: CASGDGVNTEAFF. CDR3 in DNA: TGCGCCAGCGGCGACGGGGTGAACACTGAAGCTTTCTTT. The full variable domain, with the rest looked up from reference TRBV5-1 and TRBJ1-1, is KAGVTQTPRYLIKTRGQQVTLSCSPISGHRSVSWYQQTPGQGLQFLFEYFSETQRNKGNFPGRFSGRQFSNSRSEMNVSTLELGDSALYLCASGDGVNTEAFFGQGTRLTVV.

The rearrangement uses TRBV14 and TRBJ1-2; TRBD1 aligns across 8 bases. The trim removed 4 bases at V and 4 bases at J, leaving 5 bases unmatched. This CDR3 comprises 14 residues. Germline V lookup: CDR1 SGHDN, CDR2 FVKESK. The DNA for the CDR3 is TGTGCCAGCAGCCGACAGGGGATGGGCTATGGCTACACCTTC. This encodes CASSRQGMGYGYTF. Based on the CDR3 plus reference TRBV14 and TRBJ1-2, the full variable domain is EAGVTQFPSHSVIEKGQTVTLRCDPISGHDNLYWYRRVMGKEIKFLLHFVKESKQDESGMPNNRFLAERTGGTYSTLKVQPAELEDSGVYFCASSRQGMGYGYTFGSGTRLTVV.

The CDR3 spells CASSLGAGRGRNEQFF. The CDR3, as DNA: TGTGCCAGCAGCTTAGGGGCAGGACGAGGACGCAATGAGCAGTTCTTC. The J gene is TRBJ2-1, the V gene TRBV11-3; D not certain. CDR1 SGHNT and CDR2 YENEEA come from the germline V gene. The ends were cut back, 1 base at V and 6 bases at J, with 16 bases in the middle. This CDR3 contains 16 residues.

The rearrangement uses TRBV18 and TRBJ2-5; 9 bases align to TRBD1. Germline lookup yields CDR1 KGHSH and CDR2 LQKENI. Losses at the gene ends were 2 bases for V and 4 bases for J; bases not matched to a gene: 2. The CDR3 consists of 14 residues. This CDR3 reads CASSPGTGLETQYF. The CDR3, as DNA: TGTGCCAGCTCACCAGGGACAGGGCTAGAGACCCAGTACTTC.

V usage is TRBV5-6 and J usage is TRBJ2-7, with D unclear. The CDR3 runs to 14 residues. The germline V gene has CDR1 SGHDT and CDR2 YYEEEE. V lost 6 bases to trimming and J lost 2 bases, with 15 bases between them. The CDR3 DNA reads TGTGCCAGCATTCAGCCGGTGCCCCCCTACGAGCAGTACTTC. Protein: CASIQPVPPYEQYF.

V and J are TRBV19 and TRBJ1-5; the D gene is possibly TRBD1 (5 bases). V lost 9 bases and J lost 6, with 21 bases in between. This CDR3 has 15 residues. The germline CDR1 and CDR2 sequences are LNHDA and SQIVND (reference sequence). In DNA form, the CDR3 reads TGTGCCAGCGGGATCCTCCAAGGGGTCGGTCAGCCCCAGCATTTT. This translates into CASGILQGVGQPQHF.

This chain uses TRBV19 with TRBJ2-3, with TRBD1 identical over 7 bases. V gave up 2 bases and J gave up 6 bases; unmatched junction bases: 11. CDR1 is LNHDA, CDR2 SQIVND, per germline (reference sequence). CDR3 length: 16 amino acids. The CDR3 coding sequence is TGTGCCAGTAGTATAAAAAGGGGGCCAAAGATGGATACGCAGTATTTT. Protein product: CASSIKRGPKMDTQYF.

Comments on this clone: One end of the junction varies from germline; a read error may be responsible. The genes are TRBV19 and TRBJ2-7, with unresolved D. The CDR3 totals 12 residues. Germline CDR1 LNHDA, CDR2 SQIVND (reference sequence). The CDR3 DNA is TGTGCCAGTAGTATAGACCAGCGAAGTTGGTCCTTC. Its protein product is CASSIDQRSWSF.

The V and J genes are TRBV2 and TRBJ2-1, with 8 nucleotides matching TRBD2. Trimming removed 5 bases from V and 1 base from J; junction bases left unmatched: 4. This CDR3 has 15 residues. Germline-derived CDR1 and CDR2 are SNHLY and FYNNEI. The CDR3 sequence: CASSSTSGSYNEQFF. CDR3 DNA: TGTGCCAGCAGTTCTACTAGCGGATCCTACAATGAGCAGTTCTTC.

This sequence joins TRBV6-1 and TRBJ2-7, with 14 bases that match TRBD2. This CDR3 region has 19 residues. The V segment lost 1 base and the J segment 2 bases; nucleotides outside the gene matches: 10. CDR1 and CDR2 from the germline V gene are MNHNS and SASEGT. The CDR3 sequence: CASSEEGPTSGGVPYEQYF. CDR3 in DNA: TGTGCCAGCAGTGAAGAGGGGCCGACTAGCGGGGGGGTTCCCTACGAGCAGTACTTC.

The chain carries TRBV3-1 (or the pseudogene TRBV3-2) and TRBJ2-7, with 8 bases aligning to TRBD1. Germline V gene data show CDR1 as LGHDT and CDR2 as YNNKEL (reference sequence). The CDR3 is 13 residues long. Trimming took 1 base from V and 5 from J; bases not matched to a gene: 1. In DNA, the CDR3 is TGTGCCAGCAGCCAAGCAGGGGGCGACGAGCAGTACTTC. This gives the protein CASSQAGGDEQYF.

The chain uses TRBV28 and TRBJ1-4; 7 bases are shared with TRBD1. The trim removed 5 bases at V and 7 bases at J, leaving 7 bases unmatched. CDR1 and CDR2 (germline): MDHEN, SYDVKM. This CDR3 has 14 residues. CDR3 in DNA: TGTGCCAGCAGTCCAGGGGGTCTGGGTGAAAAACTGTTTTTT. As protein: CASSPGGLGEKLFF.

This clone was recorded only once. The V call is TRBV24-1, the J call TRBJ1-5; 10 bases align to TRBD1. Looked up from germline, CDR1 is KGHDR and CDR2 is SFDVKD. This CDR3 has 16 amino acids. V trimming: 3 bases; J trimming: 3 bases; junction bases outside the gene matches: 4. The CDR3 region is CATSDTGTGVNQPQHF. The DNA of the CDR3 is TGTGCCACCAGTGATACCGGGACAGGGGTCAATCAGCCCCAGCATTTT.

The rearrangement uses TRBV3-1 (or the pseudogene TRBV3-2) and TRBJ1-1, with D possibly matching TRBD1 (5 bases). V was cut by 0 bases and J by 3 bases, with 11 bases left in between. This CDR3 contains 15 residues. In germline, CDR1 is LGHDT, CDR2 YNNKEL (reference sequence). Here the CDR3 reads CASSQETQGHTEAFF. The CDR3 DNA follows: TGTGCCAGCAGCCAAGAGACTCAGGGACACACTGAAGCTTTCTTT.

J is TRBJ2-7 and V is TRBV28, with D possibly TRBD1 on 6 matching bases. The V end lost 6 bases, the J end lost 1 base, and 16 bases lay between the germline ends. CDR3 length equals 15 residues. Germline V lookup: CDR1 MDHEN, CDR2 SYDVKM. CDR3 region: CASSPSGQTSYEQYF. DNA of the CDR3: TGTGCCAGCAGCCCGTCGGGACAAACTTCCTACGAGCAGTACTTC.